The next 8 T cell receptor beta chains were all read from a single sample in a study of regulatory T cells in long-lasting Graves disease (dated by TCRdb to the early 2020s). The time point label for this specimen denotes: newly diagnosed GD, antithyroid drugs for less than 3 months. RNA was extracted from PBMCs in TRIzol for both TCR sequencing and RNA sequencing. The library was generated by multiplex PCR. The instrument was an Illumina HiSeq 4000. TCR beta libraries were built with iRepertoire HTBI primers and Arm-PCR amplification of CDR3 regions. TCRdb reworked the public reads: Q25 trimming with fastp, MiXCR clone assembly, productive beta chains retained. Each CDR3 protein gets just one entry, which takes the most common genes and DNA from the rows behind it. The sample data list roughly 500,000 distinct CDR3 sequences, and about 13% of these were observed just once. Over 7.5% of the sample is held by the ten biggest clonotypes.

This same sample was also part of a study on T cells in Graves' hyperthyroidism and ophthalmopathy.

Specimen: peripheral blood mononuclear cells (PBMCs), collected at new diagnosis, from a patient treated with antithyroid drugs. The source of these receptors is a man between 25 and 39 years old with Graves disease. Donor details come from another sample of the same person, matched by shared clones.

This chain links TRBV7-2 with TRBJ1-2; 9 nucleotides line up with TRBD1. The germline gives CDR1 SGHTA, CDR2 FQGNSA. With V trimmed by 3 bases and J by 0 bases, 8 bases remained unmatched. There are 17 residues in the CDR3. The CDR3 protein is CASSFYRGRGANYGYTF. The DNA for the CDR3 is TGTGCCAGCAGCTTTTACAGGGGGCGCGGAGCTAACTATGGCTACACCTTC.

There are many counts of this clonotype. The genes are TRBV28 and TRBJ2-3; maybe TRBD1 (5 bases). Germline V gene sequence: CDR1 MDHEN, CDR2 SYDVKM. The CDR3 consists of 14 residues. Trimming removed 6 bases from V and 6 bases from J, with 16 bases in between. CDR3 DNA: TGTGCCAGCAGCTGGGGTGGGGCCCAGGATACGCAGTATTTT. It specifies CASSWGGAQDTQYF. Combining the CDR3 with reference TRBV28 and TRBJ2-3 gives the whole variable domain DVKVTQSSRYLVKRTGEKVFLECVQDMDHENMFWYRQDPGLGLRLIYFSYDVKMKEKGDIPEGYSVSREKKERFSLILESASTNQTSMYLCASSWGGAQDTQYFGPGTRLTVL.

This clonotype was observed at least ten times. This sequence joins TRBV20-1 and TRBJ1-1, with 7 positions matching TRBD1. The length of the CDR3 is 13 residues. J was trimmed by 5 bases and V by 7 bases; bases with no gene match: 10. Looked up from germline, CDR1 is DFQATT and CDR2 is SNEGSKA (reference sequence). The CDR3 DNA sequence: TGCAGTGAAAGGTCACAGGGGAGGACTGAAGCTTTCTTT. Residues: CSERSQGRTEAFF.

The V and J genes are TRBV7-2 and TRBJ1-6; 8 bases map to TRBD1. The CDR3 is made up of 15 amino acids. Per germline, CDR1 SGHTA and CDR2 FQGNSA. The V gene end was trimmed by 3 bases and the J gene end by 7 bases; junction bases not matched to a gene: 5. This CDR3 reads CASSFRDRRNSPLHF. CDR3 DNA sequence: TGTGCCAGCAGCTTCCGGGACAGGCGGAATTCACCCCTCCACTTT.

This clonotype has only a few counts. This sequence joins TRBV6-2 or TRBV6-3 and TRBJ2-2, with 9 nucleotides matching TRBD2. Germline V gene data show CDR1 as MNHEY and CDR2 as SVGEGT. The CDR3 sequence is 15 residues long. The V and J ends lost 5 bases and 4 bases, in that order; junction bases with no gene match: 5. CDR3: CASSLPGLATGELFF. The CDR3, as DNA: TGTGCCAGCAGTCTCCCGGGACTAGCCACCGGGGAGCTGTTTTTT.

This clonotype was found a few times. This chain joins TRBV5-1 and TRBJ2-1; possible D gene TRBD2, 5 bases. The CDR3 is 15 amino acids. Germline V gene data show CDR1 as SGHRS and CDR2 as YFSETQ. V was pared by 3 bases and J by 0 bases, with 10 bases between. Here the CDR3 reads CASSWVGSSYNEQFF. The CDR3 nucleotides are TGCGCCAGCAGCTGGGTGGGGAGCTCCTACAATGAGCAGTTCTTC.

This clonotype was seen a few times. This chain uses TRBV19 with TRBJ1-5; TRBD1 might be the D (5 bases). V lost 4 bases and J 7 bases, leaving 14 bases between the germline ends. The CDR3 consists of 14 residues. Germline V lookup: CDR1 LNHDA, CDR2 SQIVND (reference sequence). The chain's CDR3 is CASSTREGWQPQHF. CDR3 DNA: TGTGCCAGTAGTACCAGAGAGGGGTGGCAGCCCCAGCATTTT. Using reference TRBV19 and TRBJ1-5 for the parts outside the CDR3, the full variable domain is DGGITQSPKYLFRKEGQNVTLSCEQNLNHDAMYWYRQDPGQGLRLIYYSQIVNDFQKGDIAEGYSVSREKKESFPLTVTSAQKNPTAFYLCASSTREGWQPQHFGDGTRLSIL.

The chain links TRBV3-1 to TRBJ2-3, with 13 bases aligning to TRBD2. J lost 0 bases, V lost 4 bases, and 7 bases had no gene match. The CDR3 consists of 18 residues. Germline CDR1 reads LGHDT; CDR2 reads YNNKEL (reference sequence). The CDR3 sequence is CASSPHGTSGISTDTQYF. The CDR3 region has the DNA TGTGCCAGCAGCCCTCACGGGACTAGCGGGATTAGCACAGATACGCAGTATTTT.